The 10 T cell receptor beta chains listed next were all sequenced from one sample in a study of shared clonotypes between healthy human individuals. Sequenced by immunoSEQ multiplex PCR; TCRdb stores in-frame clones only, minus some. The data hold some 2.4 million clones, with more than 85% observed a single time. The sample consisted of naive CD4+ T cells from PBMCs. Regarding subset: CD45RA+ positively selected. The receptors here all came from a man aged 18 to 29 in good health. Some clones in this sample may be carry-over from other donors' samples.

This clone appeared once. The chain links TRBV4-3 to TRBJ2-7; 7 bases match TRBD1. Germline V gives CDR1 LGHNA, CDR2 YSLEER. The CDR3 runs 17 residues. The V gene end was trimmed by 3 bases and the J gene end by 0 bases; junction bases not matched to a gene: 11. CDR3 bases: TGCGCCAGCAGCCAGAGAATCGGACAGGAGACCTCCTACGAGCAGTACTTC. Translation: CASSQRIGQETSYEQYF.

On this clone itself: Other DNA sequences in this sample translate to the same CDR3. The genes are TRBV7-2 and TRBJ1-3; D uncertain. Germline CDR1 reads SGHTA; CDR2 reads FQGNSA. The CDR3 sequence is 13 residues long. V lost 6 bases, J lost 1 base, and 7 bases lay in between. In DNA, the CDR3 is TGTGCCAGCAGTTTCGAATCTGGAAACACCATATATTTT. Its protein product is CASSFESGNTIYF.

On this clone itself: The sample contains more than one DNA sequence encoding this CDR3. J is TRBJ2-5 and V is TRBV28; TRBD2 aligns across 13 bases. V lost 6 bases, J lost 4 bases, and 8 bases stayed unmatched. This CDR3 contains 16 residues. Per the germline V gene, CDR1 is MDHEN and CDR2 is SYDVKM. CDR3 sequence reads: CASSSRLAGGRETQYF. DNA for the CDR3: TGTGCCAGCAGCTCACGACTAGCGGGAGGCCGAGAGACCCAGTACTTC.

The chain carries TRBV30 and TRBJ1-2, with D unresolved. Trimming took 0 bases from V and 8 from J, leaving 13 bases between them. Germline V gives CDR1 GTSNPN, CDR2 SVGIG (reference sequence). The CDR3 sequence is 13 residues long. CDR3 sequence reads: CAWSVQKTGGYTF. The CDR3 nucleotides read TGTGCCTGGAGTGTACAGAAAACTGGGGGCTACACCTTC.

This chain links TRBV18 with TRBJ2-7; 7 positions match TRBD2. Germline CDR1 reads KGHSH; CDR2 reads LQKENI. V lost 5 bases, J lost 4 bases, and 14 bases stayed unmatched. CDR3 length equals 16 residues. The CDR3 nucleotides are TGTGCCAGCTCAGGAGGGAGGGACCTTAGATCGTACGAGCAGTACTTC. Protein: CASSGGRDLRSYEQYF.

The chain links TRBV9 to TRBJ2-1; 7 nucleotides line up with TRBD2. Per germline, CDR1 SGDLS and CDR2 YYNGEE. CDR3 length: 14 amino acids. The V segment lost 2 bases and the J segment 6 bases; nucleotides outside the gene matches: 5. CDR3 region: CASSVTSVLNEQFF. Written as DNA, the CDR3 is TGTGCCAGCAGCGTCACTAGCGTCCTCAATGAGCAGTTCTTC.

V gene TRBV18 combines with J gene TRBJ1-2; D ambiguous. The germline CDR1 and CDR2 sequences are KGHSH and LQKENI. The CDR3 is 14 amino acids. The V end lost 3 bases, the J end lost 6 bases, and 14 bases lay between the germline ends. CDR3 sequence: CASSPSTRPDGYTF. The CDR3 nucleotides are TGTGCCAGCTCACCCAGCACGAGACCCGATGGCTACACCTTC. Looking up the rest from reference TRBV18 and TRBJ1-2 gives the full variable domain: NAGVMQNPRHLVRRRGQEARLRCSPMKGHSHVYWYRQLPEEGLKFMVYLQKENIIDESGMPKERFSAEFPKEGPSILRIQQVVRGDSAAYFCASSPSTRPDGYTFGSGTRLTVV.

This clone was seen a few times. V and J are TRBV5-1 and TRBJ1-1, with 7 bases lining up with TRBD1. The V segment lost 3 bases and the J segment 7 bases; nucleotides outside the gene matches: 6. The CDR3 length is 13 residues. Germline V lookup: CDR1 SGHRS, CDR2 YFSETQ. CDR3 in DNA: TGCGCCAGCAGCTGGGACAGTGGAATTGAAGCTTTCTTT. It specifies CASSWDSGIEAFF.

V and J are TRBV10-3 and TRBJ1-5, with TRBD1 matching 7 bases. Germline V lookup: CDR1 ENHRY, CDR2 SYGVKD. V gave up 8 bases and J gave up 5 bases; unmatched junction bases: 9. This CDR3 is 14 amino acids long. The CDR3 DNA follows: TGTGCCATCGCCGACAGGGCGCGGGATCAGCCCCAGCATTTT. Translating it yields CAIADRARDQPQHF.

This sequence joins TRBV5-1 and TRBJ2-7; D not resolved. CDR1 and CDR2 (germline): SGHRS, YFSETQ. The CDR3 runs to 14 residues. With 2 bases removed from V and 2 bases from J, the gap between germline ends came to 11 bases. Written as DNA, the CDR3 is TGCGCCAGCAGCTTAAGTGGCAGAGCCTACGAGCAGTACTTC. Translated: CASSLSGRAYEQYF.